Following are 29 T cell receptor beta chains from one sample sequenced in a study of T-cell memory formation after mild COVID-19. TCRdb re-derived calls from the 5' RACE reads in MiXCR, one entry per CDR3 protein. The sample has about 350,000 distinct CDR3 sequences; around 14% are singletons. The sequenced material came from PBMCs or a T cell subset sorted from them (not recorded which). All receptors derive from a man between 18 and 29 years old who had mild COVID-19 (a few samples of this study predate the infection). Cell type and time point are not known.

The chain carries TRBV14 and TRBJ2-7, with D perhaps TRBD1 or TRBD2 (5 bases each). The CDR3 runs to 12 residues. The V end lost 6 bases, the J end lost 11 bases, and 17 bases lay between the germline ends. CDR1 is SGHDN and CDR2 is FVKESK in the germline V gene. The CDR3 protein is CASSLGQGLEYF. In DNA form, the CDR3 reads TGTGCCAGCAGTCTCGGACAAGGACTGGAGTACTTC. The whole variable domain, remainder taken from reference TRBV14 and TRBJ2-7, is EAGVTQFPSHSVIEKGQTVTLRCDPISGHDNLYWYRRVMGKEIKFLLHFVKESKQDESGMPNNRFLAERTGGTYSTLKVQPAELEDSGVYFCASSLGQGLEYFGPGTRLTVT.

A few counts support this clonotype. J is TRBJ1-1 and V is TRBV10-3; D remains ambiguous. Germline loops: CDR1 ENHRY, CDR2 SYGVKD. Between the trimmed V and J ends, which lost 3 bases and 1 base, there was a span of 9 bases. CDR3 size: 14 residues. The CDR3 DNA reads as TGTGCCATCAGTGATTATCCTGAGAACACTGAAGCTTTCTTT. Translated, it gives CAISDYPENTEAFF.

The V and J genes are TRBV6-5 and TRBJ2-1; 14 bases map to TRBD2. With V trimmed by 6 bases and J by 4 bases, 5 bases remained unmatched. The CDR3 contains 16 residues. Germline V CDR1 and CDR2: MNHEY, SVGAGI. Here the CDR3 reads CASSGLAGGSYNEQFF. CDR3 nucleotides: TGTGCCAGCAGCGGACTAGCGGGGGGTTCGTACAATGAGCAGTTCTTC.

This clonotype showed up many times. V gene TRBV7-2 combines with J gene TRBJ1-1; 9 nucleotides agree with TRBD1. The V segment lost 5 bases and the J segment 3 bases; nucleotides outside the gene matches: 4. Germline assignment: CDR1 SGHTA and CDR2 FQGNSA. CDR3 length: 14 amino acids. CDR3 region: CASSNRQGDTEAFF. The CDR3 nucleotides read TGTGCCAGCAGCAATCGACAGGGGGACACTGAAGCTTTCTTT.

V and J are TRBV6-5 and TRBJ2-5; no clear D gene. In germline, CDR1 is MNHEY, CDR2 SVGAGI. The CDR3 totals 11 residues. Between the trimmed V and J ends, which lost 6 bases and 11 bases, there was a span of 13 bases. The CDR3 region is CASRTTLVQYF. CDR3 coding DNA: TGTGCCAGCAGAACCACCCTAGTTCAGTACTTC.

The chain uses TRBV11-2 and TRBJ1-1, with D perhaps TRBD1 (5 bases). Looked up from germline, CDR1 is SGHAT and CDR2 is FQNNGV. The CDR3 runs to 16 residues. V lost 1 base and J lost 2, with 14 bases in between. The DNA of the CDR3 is TGTGCCAGCAGCTTAGTTCTAGGGGCGGGAAACACTGAAGCTTTCTTT. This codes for CASSLVLGAGNTEAFF.

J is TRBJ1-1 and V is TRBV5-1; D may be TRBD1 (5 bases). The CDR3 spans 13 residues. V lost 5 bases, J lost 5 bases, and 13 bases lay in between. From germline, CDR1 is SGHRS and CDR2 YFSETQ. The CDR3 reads CASSKGDGTEAFF. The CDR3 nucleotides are TGCGCCAGCAGTAAAGGGGACGGGACTGAAGCTTTCTTT.

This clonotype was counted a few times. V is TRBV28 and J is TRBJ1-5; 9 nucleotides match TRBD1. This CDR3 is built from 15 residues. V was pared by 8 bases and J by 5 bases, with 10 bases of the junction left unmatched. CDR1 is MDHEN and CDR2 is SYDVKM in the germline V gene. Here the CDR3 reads CASGLSDRGYQPQHF. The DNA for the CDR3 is TGTGCCAGCGGGTTATCGGACAGGGGTTATCAGCCCCAGCATTTT.

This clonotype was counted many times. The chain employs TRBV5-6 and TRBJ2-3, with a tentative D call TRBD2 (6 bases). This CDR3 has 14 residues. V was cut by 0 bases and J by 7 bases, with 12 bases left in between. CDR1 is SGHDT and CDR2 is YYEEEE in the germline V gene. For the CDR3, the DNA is TGTGCCAGCAGCTTGGTTTCGGGGGATTATACGCAGTATTTT. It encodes CASSLVSGDYTQYF.

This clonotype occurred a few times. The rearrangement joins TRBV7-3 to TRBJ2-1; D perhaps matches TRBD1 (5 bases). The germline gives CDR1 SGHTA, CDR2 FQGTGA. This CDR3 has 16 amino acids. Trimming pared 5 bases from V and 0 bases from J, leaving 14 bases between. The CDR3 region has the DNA TGTGCCAGCAGCCCTTGGGGCACAAGCTCCTACAATGAGCAGTTCTTC. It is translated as CASSPWGTSSYNEQFF. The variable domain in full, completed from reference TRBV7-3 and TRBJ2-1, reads GAGVSQTPSNKVTEKGKYVELRCDPISGHTALYWYRQSLGQGPEFLIYFQGTGAADDSGLPNDRFFAVRPEGSVSTLKIQRTERGDSAVYLCASSPWGTSSYNEQFFGPGTRLTVL.

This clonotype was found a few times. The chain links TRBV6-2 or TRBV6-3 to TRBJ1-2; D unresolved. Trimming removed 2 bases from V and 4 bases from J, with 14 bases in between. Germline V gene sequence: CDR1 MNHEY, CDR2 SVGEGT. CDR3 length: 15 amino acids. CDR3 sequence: CASSYPRYNLYGYTF. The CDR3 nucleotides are TGTGCCAGCAGTTACCCCCGGTACAACCTCTATGGCTACACCTTC.

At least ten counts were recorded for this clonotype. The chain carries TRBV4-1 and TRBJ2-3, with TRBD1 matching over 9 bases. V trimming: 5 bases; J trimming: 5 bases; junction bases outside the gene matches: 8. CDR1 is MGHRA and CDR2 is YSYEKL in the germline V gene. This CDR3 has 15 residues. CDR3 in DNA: TGCGCCAGCAGCGACCCCGGGACAGGGTTAGATACGCAGTATTTT. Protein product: CASSDPGTGLDTQYF.

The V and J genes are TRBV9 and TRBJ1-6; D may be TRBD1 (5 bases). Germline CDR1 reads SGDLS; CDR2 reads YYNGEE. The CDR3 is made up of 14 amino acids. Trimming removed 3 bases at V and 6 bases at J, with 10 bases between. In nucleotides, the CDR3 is TGTGCCAGCAGCGGGGACGGAGCTAATTCACCCCTCCACTTT. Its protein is CASSGDGANSPLHF.

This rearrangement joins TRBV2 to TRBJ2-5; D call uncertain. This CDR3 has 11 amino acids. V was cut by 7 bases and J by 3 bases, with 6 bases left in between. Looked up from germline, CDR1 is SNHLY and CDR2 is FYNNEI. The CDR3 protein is CASTIEETQYF. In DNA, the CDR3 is TGTGCCAGCACGATAGAAGAGACCCAGTACTTC.

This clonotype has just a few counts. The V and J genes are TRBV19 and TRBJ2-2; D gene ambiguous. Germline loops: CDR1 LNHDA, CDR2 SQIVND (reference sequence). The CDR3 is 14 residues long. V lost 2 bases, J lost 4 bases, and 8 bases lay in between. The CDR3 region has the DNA TGTGCCAGTAGTATAATGCCGAGCACCGGGGAGCTGTTTTTT. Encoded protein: CASSIMPSTGELFF.

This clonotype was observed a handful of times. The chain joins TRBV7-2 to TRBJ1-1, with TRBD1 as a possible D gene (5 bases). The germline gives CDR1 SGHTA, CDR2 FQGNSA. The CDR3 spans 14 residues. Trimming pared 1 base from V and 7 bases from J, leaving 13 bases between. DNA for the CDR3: TGTGCCAGCAGCTTAGTGGGAGGGACCGGTGAAGCTTTCTTT. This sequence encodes CASSLVGGTGEAFF.

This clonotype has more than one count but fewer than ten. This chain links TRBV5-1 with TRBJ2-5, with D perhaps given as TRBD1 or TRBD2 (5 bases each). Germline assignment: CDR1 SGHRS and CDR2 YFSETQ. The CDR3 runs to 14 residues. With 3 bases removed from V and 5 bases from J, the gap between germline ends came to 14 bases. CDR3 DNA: TGCGCCAGCAGCTCCGGGACCGAGGGGGAGACCCAGTACTTC. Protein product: CASSSGTEGETQYF.

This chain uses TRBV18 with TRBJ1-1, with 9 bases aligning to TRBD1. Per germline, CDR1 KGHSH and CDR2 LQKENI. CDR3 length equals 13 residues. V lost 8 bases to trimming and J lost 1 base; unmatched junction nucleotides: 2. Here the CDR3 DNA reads TGTGCCAGCCCGGGACAGGGGAACACTGAAGCTTTCTTT. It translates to CASPGQGNTEAFF. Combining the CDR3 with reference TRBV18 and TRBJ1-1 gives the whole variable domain NAGVMQNPRHLVRRRGQEARLRCSPMKGHSHVYWYRQLPEEGLKFMVYLQKENIIDESGMPKERFSAEFPKEGPSILRIQQVVRGDSAAYFCASPGQGNTEAFFGQGTRLTVV.

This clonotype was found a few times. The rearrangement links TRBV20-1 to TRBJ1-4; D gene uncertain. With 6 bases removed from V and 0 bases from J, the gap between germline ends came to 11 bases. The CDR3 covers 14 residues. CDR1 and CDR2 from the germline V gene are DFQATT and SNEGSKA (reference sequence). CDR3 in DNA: TGCAGTGCCCCCCGACCGGCAACTAATGAAAAACTGTTTTTT. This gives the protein CSAPRPATNEKLFF.

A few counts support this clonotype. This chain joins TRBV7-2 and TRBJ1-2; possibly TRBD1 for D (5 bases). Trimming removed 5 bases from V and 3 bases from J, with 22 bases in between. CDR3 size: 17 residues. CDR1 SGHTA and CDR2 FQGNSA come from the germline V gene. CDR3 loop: CASSPGWGLSEYYGYTF. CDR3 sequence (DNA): TGTGCCAGCAGCCCCGGCTGGGGCTTGAGTGAATACTATGGCTACACCTTC.

In DNA form, the CDR3 reads TGTGCCAGCTCACTTAGCGGGGCCACAGATACGCAGTATTTT. This codes for CASSLSGATDTQYF. J is TRBJ2-3 and V is TRBV18; 8 nucleotides match TRBD2. This CDR3 contains 14 residues. Germline V gene data show CDR1 as KGHSH and CDR2 as LQKENI. With V trimmed by 4 bases and J by 2 bases, 2 bases remained unmatched.

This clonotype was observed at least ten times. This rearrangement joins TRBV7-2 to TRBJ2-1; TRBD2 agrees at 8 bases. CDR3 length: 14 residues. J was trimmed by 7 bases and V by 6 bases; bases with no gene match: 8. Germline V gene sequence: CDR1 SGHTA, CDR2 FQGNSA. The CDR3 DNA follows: TGTGCCAGCAGTTCCCAGCGGGGGATAAATGAGCAGTTCTTC. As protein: CASSSQRGINEQFF.

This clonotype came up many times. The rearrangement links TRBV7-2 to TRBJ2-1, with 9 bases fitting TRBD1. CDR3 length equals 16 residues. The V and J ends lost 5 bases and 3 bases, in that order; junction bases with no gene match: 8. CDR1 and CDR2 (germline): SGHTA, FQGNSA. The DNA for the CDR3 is TGTGCCAGCAGCGACCTAGGGACAGGGTACTACAATGAGCAGTTCTTC. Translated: CASSDLGTGYYNEQFF. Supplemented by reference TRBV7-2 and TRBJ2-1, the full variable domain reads GAGVSQSPSNKVTEKGKDVELRCDPISGHTALYWYRQSLGQGLEFLIYFQGNSAPDKSGLPSDRFSAERTGGSVSTLTIQRTQQEDSAVYLCASSDLGTGYYNEQFFGPGTRLTVL.

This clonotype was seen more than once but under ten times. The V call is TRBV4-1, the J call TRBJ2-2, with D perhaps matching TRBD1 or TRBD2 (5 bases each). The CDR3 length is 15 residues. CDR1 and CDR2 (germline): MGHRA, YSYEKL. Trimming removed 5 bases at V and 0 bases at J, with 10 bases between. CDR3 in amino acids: CASSGGETNTGELFF. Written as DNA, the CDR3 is TGCGCCAGCAGCGGGGGAGAAACGAACACCGGGGAGCTGTTTTTT.

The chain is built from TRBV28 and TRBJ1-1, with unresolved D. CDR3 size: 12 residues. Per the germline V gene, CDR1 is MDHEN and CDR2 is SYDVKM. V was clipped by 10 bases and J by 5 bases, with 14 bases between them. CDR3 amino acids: CAIVGAGTEAFF. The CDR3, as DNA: TGTGCCATAGTAGGCGCTGGAACTGAAGCTTTCTTT.

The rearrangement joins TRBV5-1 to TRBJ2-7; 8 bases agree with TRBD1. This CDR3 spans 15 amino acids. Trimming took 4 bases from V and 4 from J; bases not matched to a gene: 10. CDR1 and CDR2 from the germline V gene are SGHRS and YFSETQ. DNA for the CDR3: TGCGCCAGCAGCCGCGGGACAGGCGACCCTTACGAGCAGTACTTC. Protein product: CASSRGTGDPYEQYF.

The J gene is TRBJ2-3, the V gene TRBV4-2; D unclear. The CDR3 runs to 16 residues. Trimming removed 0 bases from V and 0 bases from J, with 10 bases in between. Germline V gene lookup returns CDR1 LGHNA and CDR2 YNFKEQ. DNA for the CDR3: TGTGCCAGCAGCCAAGAGTTCCCGGCCAGCACAGATACGCAGTATTTT. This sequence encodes CASSQEFPASTDTQYF.

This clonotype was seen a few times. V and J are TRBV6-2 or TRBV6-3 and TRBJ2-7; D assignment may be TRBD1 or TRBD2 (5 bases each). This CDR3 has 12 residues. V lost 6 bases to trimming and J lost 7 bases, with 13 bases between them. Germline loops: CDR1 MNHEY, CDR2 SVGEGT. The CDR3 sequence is CASSLGVREQYF. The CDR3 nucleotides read TGTGCCAGCAGCTTGGGGGTGCGGGAGCAGTACTTC.

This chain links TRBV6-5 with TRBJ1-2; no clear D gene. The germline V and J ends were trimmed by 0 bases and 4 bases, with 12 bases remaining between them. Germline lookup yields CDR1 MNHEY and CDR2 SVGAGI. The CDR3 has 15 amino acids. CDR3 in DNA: TGTGCCAGCAGTTACTCGAGTTCCGGCAGCTATGGCTACACCTTC. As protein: CASSYSSSGSYGYTF.